These T cell receptor beta chains were read from a single sample in a study of blood T cells in healthy people across ages. TCRdb re-called the 5' RACE reads with MiXCR, one entry per CDR3 protein. The sample holds 500,000 to 550,000 distinct CDR3 sequences; less than 25% are singletons and the top ten take just under 9%. These data were likewise used in another study, on T cells of mothers and their children.

Sequenced input: blood. The receptors originated from a boy aged 5-17 years in good health. Both conserved end residues are part of each CDR3. D genes are given only for firm matches. The size of a clone is reported for some rows only, either as once, few or many, or as a class for expanded clones.

>few|TRBV3-1|TRBJ2-7|NA
TGTGCCAGCAGCCAAGATGGGACTGGGGCCTACGAGCAGTACTTC
CASSQDGTGAYEQYF
>few|TRBV4-1|TRBJ2-1|TRBD2
TGCGCCAGCAGCCAAGAAAGCGGGGGGGCCTACAATGAGCAGTTCTTC
CASSQESGGAYNEQFF
>NA|TRBV27|TRBJ2-1|TRBD1
TGTGCCACATCCCTAGGGACAGGGGGCGGAAATGAGCAGTTCTTC
CATSLGTGGGNEQFF
>many|TRBV30|TRBJ2-5|NA
TGTGCCTGGGGACTCCCTAGGGAGACCCAGTACTTC
CAWGLPRETQYF
>NA|TRBV7-3|TRBJ1-5|NA
TGTGCCAGCAGCCTACACGGCAATCAGCCCCAGCATTTT
CASSLHGNQPQHF
>NA|TRBV28|TRBJ1-6|TRBD1
TGTGCCAGCAAGTCCGGGACAGGGGCGAATTCACCCCTCCACTTT
CASKSGTGANSPLHF
>once|TRBV18|TRBJ2-7|TRBD2
TGTGCCAGCTCCGATCGTCCGACTAGCGGGGGCGGCGAGCAGTACTTC
CASSDRPTSGGGEQYF
>NA|TRBV20-1|TRBJ2-1|NA
TGCAGTGCGAGGCCGGGAGCCGACGATGAGCAGTTCTTC
CSARPGADDEQFF
>few|TRBV7-6|TRBJ2-7|TRBD2
TGTGCCAGCAGCTTAGGAAGCGGGGGGGTGACCTACGAGCAGTACTTC
CASSLGSGGVTYEQYF
>NA|TRBV9|TRBJ2-2|NA
TGTGCCAGTAGCCCCCGGACTAAACCGAACACCGGGGAGCTGTTTTTT
CASSPRTKPNTGELFF
>few|TRBV7-9|TRBJ1-4|NA
TGTACCAGCAGCTTAGGAGGATCCTATGGGCAAAAACTGTTTTTT
CTSSLGGSYGQKLFF
>NA|TRBV5-1|TRBJ2-1|TRBD2
TGCGCCAGCAGCTTGGCTCTAAGTAGCGGGAGCCCCTACAATGAGCAGTTCTTC
CASSLALSSGSPYNEQFF
>NA|TRBV6-6|TRBJ1-3|NA
TGTGCCAGCATTAACGACGGAAACACCATATATTTT
CASINDGNTIYF
>NA|TRBV29-1|TRBJ1-1|NA
TGCAGCGCGTTGACAGTGAACACTGGAGCTTTCTTT
CSALTVNTGAFF
>NA|TRBV4-3|TRBJ1-2|TRBD1
TGCGCCAGCAGCCCCGGGAGCTGGACAGGGGGCTATGGCTACACCTTC
CASSPGSWTGGYGYTF
>NA|TRBV7-3|TRBJ2-3|TRBD2
TGTGCCAGCAGCTTAGCGGGGGGGTGGACAGATACGCAGTATTTT
CASSLAGGWTDTQYF
>few|TRBV7-2|TRBJ2-2|TRBD2
TGTGCCAGCACCACTTCAGCGGGAGGGCCTACCGGGGAGCTGTTTTTT
CASTTSAGGPTGELFF
>NA|TRBV10-3|TRBJ2-6|NA
TGTGCCATCAGTGGAAGGGGGGGTCAGATTGGGGCCAACGTCCTGACTTTC
CAISGRGGQIGANVLTF
>few|TRBV9|TRBJ2-5|TRBD2
TGTGCCAGCAGTCGGGCCAATAGCGGGCAAGAGACCCGGTACTTC
CASSRANSGQETRYF
>NA|TRBV20-1|TRBJ2-7|TRBD1
TGCAGTGCCCATAGGGACAGGAACTCCTACGAGCAGTACTTC
CSAHRDRNSYEQYF
>NA|TRBV7-3|TRBJ2-7|NA
TGTGCCCGCCCTTATTTCGGGGGACCCTACGAGCAGTACTTC
CARPYFGGPYEQYF
>NA|TRBV11-1|TRBJ1-2|NA
TGTGCCAGCAGCCCCGGACGGCTCTATGGCTACACCTTC
CASSPGRLYGYTF
>NA|TRBV20-1|TRBJ2-7|TRBD1
TGCAGTGCTAGTAAGGGGACAGGGGTTGGCGAGCAGTACTTC
CSASKGTGVGEQYF
>NA|TRBV29-1|TRBJ2-3|NA
TGCAGCGTCCCGGTCCCGAGGGGTACGCAGTATTTT
CSVPVPRGTQYF
>NA|TRBV2|TRBJ2-1|NA
TGTGCCAGCACCATCTCAGAACCAAAGCAGTTCTTC
CASTISEPKQFF
>few|TRBV19|TRBJ2-1|NA
TGTGCCAGTAGTAGACAGAATGAGCAGTTCTTC
CASSRQNEQFF
>NA|TRBV10-3|TRBJ2-7|NA
TGTGCCATCAGTGGAACCGGACCCTCCGAGCAGTACTTC
CAISGTGPSEQYF
>few|TRBV11-2|TRBJ2-7|NA
TGTGCCAGCAGCTTAGCGCGGGCCGGGAGAACCTACGAGCAGTACTTC
CASSLARAGRTYEQYF
>few|TRBV7-7|TRBJ2-5|TRBD1
TGTGCTAGCAGCTTCGGGACAGGGAGGGAGACCCAGTACTTC
CASSFGTGRETQYF
>NA|TRBV6-5|TRBJ2-1|NA
TGTGCCAGCAGTTTCGTCCATGAGCAGTTCTTC
CASSFVHEQFF
>NA|TRBV15|TRBJ2-1|NA
TGTGCCACCAGCAGAGATTTGGGGGATGAGCAGTTCTTC
CATSRDLGDEQFF
>NA|TRBV7-3|TRBJ2-3|NA
TGTGCCAGCAGCTCAATCGGGGCAGATACGCAGTATTTT
CASSSIGADTQYF
>NA|TRBV12-3/TRBV12-4|TRBJ2-3|TRBD2
TGTGCCAGCAGCCTGGGAGGGGTTAGCACAGATACGCAGTATTTT
CASSLGGVSTDTQYF
>few|TRBV28|TRBJ1-5|TRBD1
TGTGCCAGCAGTTTAATCGGGCGAGGGGGCGGCAATCAGCCCCAGCATTTT
CASSLIGRGGGNQPQHF
>few|TRBV4-3|TRBJ2-5|NA
TGCGCCAGCAGCCAAGTTCTTAGAGGGATGGAGACCCAGTACTTC
CASSQVLRGMETQYF
>many|TRBV12-3/TRBV12-4|TRBJ2-1|NA
TGTGCCAGCAGTTACGGAAAGGGGTCTGCTGAGCAGTTCTTC
CASSYGKGSAEQFF
>many|TRBV27|TRBJ1-2|TRBD1
TGTGCCAGCAGACCGGGACAGGGAGGGCGAGGCTACACCTTC
CASRPGQGGRGYTF
>few|TRBV19|TRBJ2-2|NA
TGTGCCAGTAGATCGGTTGCAACGGGAGCCGGGGAGCTGTTTTTT
CASRSVATGAGELFF
>few|TRBV20-1|TRBJ1-1|TRBD1
TGCAGTGCGAGACAGGGGCACACTGAAGCTTTCTTT
CSARQGHTEAFF
>NA|TRBV11-2|TRBJ2-4|NA
TGTGCCAGCAGCTTTACCACGGGTCAGGCCAAAAACATTCAGTACTTC
CASSFTTGQAKNIQYF
>NA|TRBV29-1|TRBJ2-3|NA
TGCAGCGTTGCACGGCCTAGCCGTCATTACCTCACAGATACGCAGTATTTT
CSVARPSRHYLTDTQYF
>NA|TRBV28|TRBJ2-7|TRBD2
TGTGCCAGTACAACCGGGACTAGCGGGTCTTACGAGCAGTACTTC
CASTTGTSGSYEQYF
>few|TRBV25-1|TRBJ2-7|TRBD2
TGTGCCAGCAGGGGGGGACTAGCGAATAACTACGAGCAGTACTTC
CASRGGLANNYEQYF
>NA|TRBV6-5|TRBJ1-2|NA
TGTGCCAGCAGACCTGGGACGACGAACTATGGCTACACCTTC
CASRPGTTNYGYTF
>NA|TRBV7-9|TRBJ2-2|NA
TGTGCCAGCAGCTTAAGCGGGCAGACGAACACCGGGGAGCTGTTTTTT
CASSLSGQTNTGELFF
>few|TRBV5-5|TRBJ1-2|TRBD1
TGTGCCGGCAGCCCTCGGACAGGGGCGGACTTAGTCTATGGCTACACCTTC
CAGSPRTGADLVYGYTF
>few|TRBV29-1|TRBJ2-3|NA
TGCAGCCCCCGGGACATCAGCACAGATACGCAGTATTTT
CSPRDISTDTQYF
>NA|TRBV10-3|TRBJ2-5|NA
TGTGCCATCAGTGGGGGCGGGACTCAGCAAGAGACCCAGTACTTC
CAISGGGTQQETQYF
>few|TRBV10-3|TRBJ1-1|NA
TGTGCCGTCAGTGAGTCCCAGGGGAGGACTGAAGCTTTCTTT
CAVSESQGRTEAFF
>few|TRBV5-1|TRBJ2-2|NA
TGCGCCAGCAGCCCCATTCTACAGGACTACGGGGAGCTGTTTTTT
CASSPILQDYGELFF
>NA|TRBV30|TRBJ2-6|NA
TGTGCCTGGAGTGTACTCCTCCCCTACTCTGGGGCCAACGTCCTGACTTTC
CAWSVLLPYSGANVLTF
>many|TRBV4-1|TRBJ1-3|TRBD1
TGCGCCAGCAGCCAAGATGGGCCAGGGGGAGGCAACACCATATATTTT
CASSQDGPGGGNTIYF
>NA|TRBV3-1|TRBJ2-3|NA
TGTGCCAGCAGCCAAGATTCCGTCCGTAGCACAGATACGCAGTATTTT
CASSQDSVRSTDTQYF